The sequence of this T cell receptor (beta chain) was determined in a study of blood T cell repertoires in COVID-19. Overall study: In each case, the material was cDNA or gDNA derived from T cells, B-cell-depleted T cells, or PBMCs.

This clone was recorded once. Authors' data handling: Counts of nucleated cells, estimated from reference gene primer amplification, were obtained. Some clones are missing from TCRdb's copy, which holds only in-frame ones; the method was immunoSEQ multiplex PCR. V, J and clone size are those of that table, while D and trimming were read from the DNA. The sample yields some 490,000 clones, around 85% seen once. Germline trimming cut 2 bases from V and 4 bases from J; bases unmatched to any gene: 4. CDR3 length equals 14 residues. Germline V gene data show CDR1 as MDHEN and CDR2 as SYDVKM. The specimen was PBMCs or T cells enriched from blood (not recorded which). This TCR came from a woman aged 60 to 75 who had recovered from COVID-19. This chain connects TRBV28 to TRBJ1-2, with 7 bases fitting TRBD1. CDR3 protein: CASSLGDSSYGYTF. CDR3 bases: TGTGCCAGCAGTTTAGGGGACAGTAGCTATGGCTACACCTTC.